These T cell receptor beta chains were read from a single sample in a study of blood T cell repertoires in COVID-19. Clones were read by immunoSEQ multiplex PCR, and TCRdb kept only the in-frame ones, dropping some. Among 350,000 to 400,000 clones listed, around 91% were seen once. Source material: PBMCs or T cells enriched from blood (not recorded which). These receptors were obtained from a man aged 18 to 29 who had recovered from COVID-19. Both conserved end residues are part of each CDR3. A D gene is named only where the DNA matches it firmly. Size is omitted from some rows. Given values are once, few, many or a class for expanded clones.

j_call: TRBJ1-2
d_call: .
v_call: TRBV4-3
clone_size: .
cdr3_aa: CASSQGNIGPMNYGYTF
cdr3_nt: TGCGCCAGCAGCCAGGGCAATATCGGTCCCATGAACTATGGCTACACCTTC

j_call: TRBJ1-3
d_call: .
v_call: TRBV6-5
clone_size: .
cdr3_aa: CASRLGGGNTIYF
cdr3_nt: TGTGCCAGCCGACTCGGGGGTGGAAACACCATATATTTT

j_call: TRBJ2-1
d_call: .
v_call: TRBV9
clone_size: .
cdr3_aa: CASSPGSAGYNEQFF
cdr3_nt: TGTGCCAGCAGCCCAGGCTCCGCGGGCTACAATGAGCAGTTCTTC

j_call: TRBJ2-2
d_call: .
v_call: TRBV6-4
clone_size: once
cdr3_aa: CASSDSGGTGELFF
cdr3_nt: TGTGCCAGCAGTGACTCTGGCGGCACCGGGGAGCTGTTTTTT

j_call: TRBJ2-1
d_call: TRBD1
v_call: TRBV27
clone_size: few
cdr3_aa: CASSLRRTGNSYNEQFF
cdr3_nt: TGTGCCAGCAGTTTGAGGAGGACAGGGAACTCTTACAATGAGCAGTTCTTC

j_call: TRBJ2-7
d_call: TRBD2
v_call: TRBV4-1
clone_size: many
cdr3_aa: CASSQEGTSAYEQYF
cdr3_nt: TGCGCCAGCAGCCAAGAGGGGACTAGCGCCTACGAGCAGTACTTC

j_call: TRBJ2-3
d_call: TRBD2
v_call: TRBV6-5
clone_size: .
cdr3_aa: CASGGLAGVADTQYF
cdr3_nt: TGTGCCAGCGGGGGACTAGCGGGTGTGGCAGATACGCAGTATTTT

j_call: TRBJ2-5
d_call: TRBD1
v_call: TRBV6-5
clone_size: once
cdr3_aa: CASIRDRGWETQYF
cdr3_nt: TGTGCCAGCATTCGGGACAGGGGGTGGGAGACCCAGTACTTC

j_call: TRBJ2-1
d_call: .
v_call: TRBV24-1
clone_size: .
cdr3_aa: CATSDYRVSYNEQFF
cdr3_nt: TGTGCCACCAGTGATTACAGGGTGTCCTACAATGAGCAGTTCTTC

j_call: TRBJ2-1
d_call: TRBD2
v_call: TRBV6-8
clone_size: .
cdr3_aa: CASRGTSGRDNEQFF
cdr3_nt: TGTGCCAGCAGAGGGACTAGCGGGAGGGACAATGAGCAGTTCTTC

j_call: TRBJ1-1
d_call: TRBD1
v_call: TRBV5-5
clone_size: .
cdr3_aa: CASRITGVSEAFF
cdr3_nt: TGTGCCAGCAGAATAACAGGGGTGTCTGAAGCTTTCTTT

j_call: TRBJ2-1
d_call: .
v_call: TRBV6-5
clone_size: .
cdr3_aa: CASSYSRRDSPNEQFF
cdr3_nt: TGTGCCAGCAGTTACTCCCGCCGGGACTCGCCGAATGAGCAGTTCTTC

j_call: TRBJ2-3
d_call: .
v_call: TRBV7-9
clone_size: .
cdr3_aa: CASSPLAVSTDTQYF
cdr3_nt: TGTGCCAGCAGCCCCCTTGCGGTTTCCACAGATACGCAGTATTTT

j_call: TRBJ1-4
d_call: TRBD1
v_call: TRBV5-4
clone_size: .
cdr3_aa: CASSLAFGQGPTNEKLFF
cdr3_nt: TGTGCCAGCAGCTTGGCGTTTGGACAGGGTCCAACTAATGAAAAACTGTTTTTT

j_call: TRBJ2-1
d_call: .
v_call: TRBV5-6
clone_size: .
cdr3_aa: CASSGGRGSYNEQFF
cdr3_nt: TGTGCCAGCAGCGGGGGACGGGGGTCATACAATGAGCAGTTCTTC

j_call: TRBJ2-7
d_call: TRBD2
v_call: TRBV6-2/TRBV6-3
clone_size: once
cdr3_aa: CASSYLQGTSGRYEQYF
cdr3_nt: TGTGCCAGCAGTTACCTCCAGGGAACTAGCGGGAGATACGAGCAGTACTTC

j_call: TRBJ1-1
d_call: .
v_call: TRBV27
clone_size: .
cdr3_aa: CASRTDTEAFF
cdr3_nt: TGTGCCAGCAGGACAGACACTGAAGCTTTCTTT

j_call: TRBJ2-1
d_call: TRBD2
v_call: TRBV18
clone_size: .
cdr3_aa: CASSPEAGGSHEQFF
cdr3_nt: TGTGCCAGCTCACCCGAAGCGGGAGGAAGTCATGAGCAGTTCTTC

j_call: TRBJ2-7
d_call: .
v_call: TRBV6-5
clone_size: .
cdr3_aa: CASSYSMGGLYEQYF
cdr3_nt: TGTGCCAGCAGTTACTCGATGGGGGGGCTCTACGAGCAGTACTTC

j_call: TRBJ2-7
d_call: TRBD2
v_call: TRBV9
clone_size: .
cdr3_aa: CASSVEGGPHEQYF
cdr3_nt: TGTGCCAGCAGCGTAGAGGGAGGGCCCCACGAGCAGTACTTC

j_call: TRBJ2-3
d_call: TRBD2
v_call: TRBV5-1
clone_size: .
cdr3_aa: CASSLTWTSGGADTQYF
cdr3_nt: TGCGCCAGCAGCCTAACTTGGACTAGCGGGGGGGCAGATACGCAGTATTTT

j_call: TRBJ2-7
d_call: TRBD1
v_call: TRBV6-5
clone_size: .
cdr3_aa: CASTWTGGYEQYF
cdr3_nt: TGTGCCAGCACCTGGACAGGGGGATACGAGCAGTACTTC

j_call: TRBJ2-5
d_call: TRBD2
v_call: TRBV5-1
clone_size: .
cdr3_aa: CASSFLFGLAGGTIQETQYF
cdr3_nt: TGCGCCAGCAGCTTCCTCTTCGGGCTAGCGGGGGGAACGATACAAGAGACCCAGTACTTC

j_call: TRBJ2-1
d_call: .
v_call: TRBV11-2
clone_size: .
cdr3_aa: CASSLGGYSYNEQFF
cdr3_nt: TGTGCCAGCAGCTTAGGAGGGTACTCCTACAATGAGCAGTTCTTC

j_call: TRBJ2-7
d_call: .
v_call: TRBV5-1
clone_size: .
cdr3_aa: CASSSESSGEQYF
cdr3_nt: TGCGCCAGCAGCTCTGAGTCCTCGGGGGAGCAGTACTTC

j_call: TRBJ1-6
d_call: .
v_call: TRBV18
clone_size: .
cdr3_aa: CASSPQNLNSPLHF
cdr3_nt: TGTGCCAGCTCACCACAAAATCTTAATTCACCCCTCCACTTT

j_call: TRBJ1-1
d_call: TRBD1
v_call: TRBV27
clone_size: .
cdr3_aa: CASSPRQGRNTEAFF
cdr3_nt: TGTGCCAGCAGTCCCCGACAGGGGCGAAACACTGAAGCTTTCTTT

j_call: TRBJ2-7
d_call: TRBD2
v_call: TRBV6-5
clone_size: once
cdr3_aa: CASTERTSGYEQYF
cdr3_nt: TGTGCCAGCACCGAGCGGACTAGCGGCTACGAGCAGTACTTC

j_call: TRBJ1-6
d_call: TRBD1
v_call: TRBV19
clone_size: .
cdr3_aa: CASSGQGVSPLHF
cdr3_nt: TGTGCCAGTAGTGGTCAGGGGGTTTCACCCCTCCACTTT

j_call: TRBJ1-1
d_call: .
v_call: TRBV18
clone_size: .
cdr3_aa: CASSPTRMNTEAFF
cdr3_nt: TGTGCCAGCTCACCCACGCGCATGAACACTGAAGCTTTCTTT

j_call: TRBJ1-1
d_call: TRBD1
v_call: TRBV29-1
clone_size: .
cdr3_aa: CSVVPQGVTEAFF
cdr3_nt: TGCAGCGTCGTGCCACAGGGGGTGACTGAAGCTTTCTTT

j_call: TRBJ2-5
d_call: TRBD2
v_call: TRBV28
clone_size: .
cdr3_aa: CASSLKREGRETQYF
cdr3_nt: TGTGCCAGCAGTTTAAAGCGGGAGGGCCGGGAGACCCAGTACTTC

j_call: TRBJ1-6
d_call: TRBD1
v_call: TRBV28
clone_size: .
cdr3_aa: CASGTGGSPHNSPLHF
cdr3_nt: TGTGCCAGCGGGACAGGGGGGAGCCCTCATAATTCACCCCTCCACTTT

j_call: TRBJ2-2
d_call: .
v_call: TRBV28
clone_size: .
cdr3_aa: CASINSGRGLTGELFF
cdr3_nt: TGTGCCAGCATCAATTCCGGCAGGGGCTTGACCGGGGAGCTGTTTTTT

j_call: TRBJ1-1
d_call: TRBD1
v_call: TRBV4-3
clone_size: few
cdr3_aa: CASSQGPGTGDNTEAFF
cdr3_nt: TGCGCCAGCAGCCAAGGGCCCGGGACAGGAGATAACACTGAAGCTTTCTTT

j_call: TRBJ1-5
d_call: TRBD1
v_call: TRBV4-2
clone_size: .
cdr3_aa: CASSLKGQGNQPQHF
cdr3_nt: TGTGCCAGCAGTCTCAAAGGACAGGGGAATCAGCCCCAGCATTTT

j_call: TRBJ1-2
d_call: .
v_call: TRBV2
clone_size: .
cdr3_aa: CASSDERKGFNGYTF
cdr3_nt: TGTGCCAGCAGTGACGAGAGAAAGGGGTTTAATGGCTACACCTTC

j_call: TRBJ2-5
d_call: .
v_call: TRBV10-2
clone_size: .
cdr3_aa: CASSEGLPGETQYF
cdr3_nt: TGCGCCAGCAGTGAGGGGCTCCCCGGAGAGACCCAGTACTTC

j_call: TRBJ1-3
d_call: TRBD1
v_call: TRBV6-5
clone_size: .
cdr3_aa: CASSRDRDSGNTIYF
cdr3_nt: TGTGCCAGCAGCCGGGACAGGGATTCTGGAAACACCATATATTTT

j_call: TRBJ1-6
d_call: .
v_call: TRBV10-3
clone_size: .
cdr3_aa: CAISEKRSSYNSPLHF
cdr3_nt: TGTGCCATCAGTGAGAAACGGAGTTCCTATAATTCACCCCTCCACTTT

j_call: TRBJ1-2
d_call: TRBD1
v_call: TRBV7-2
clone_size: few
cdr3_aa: CASTPSGTGHRYGYTF
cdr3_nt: TGTGCCAGCACCCCCTCTGGGACAGGGCACCGTTATGGCTACACCTTC

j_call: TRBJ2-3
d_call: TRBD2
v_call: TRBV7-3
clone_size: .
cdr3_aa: CASSTTLRGIAGRDSTDTQYF
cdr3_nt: TGTGCCAGCAGCACAACTCTACGGGGAATAGCGGGGCGGGACAGCACAGATACGCAGTATTTT

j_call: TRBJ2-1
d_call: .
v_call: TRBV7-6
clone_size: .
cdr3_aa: CASRYRGGEQFF
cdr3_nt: TGTGCCAGCAGGTACAGGGGAGGTGAGCAGTTCTTC

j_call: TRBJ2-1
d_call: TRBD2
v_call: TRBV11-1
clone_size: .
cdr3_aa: CASSLVSGRVGEQFF
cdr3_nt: TGTGCCAGCAGCTTAGTTAGCGGGAGGGTAGGGGAGCAGTTCTTC

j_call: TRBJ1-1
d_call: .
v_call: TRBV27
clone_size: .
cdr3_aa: CASSSFTRRAFF
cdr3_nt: TGTGCCAGCAGTTCATTTACACGCAGAGCTTTCTTT

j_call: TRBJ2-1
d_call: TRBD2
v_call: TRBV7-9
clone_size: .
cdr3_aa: CASSPTSGSYNEQFF
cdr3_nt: TGTGCCAGCAGCCCAACTAGCGGCTCCTACAATGAGCAGTTCTTC

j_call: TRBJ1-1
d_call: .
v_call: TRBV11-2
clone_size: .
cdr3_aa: CASNVIQGDTEAFF
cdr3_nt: TGTGCCAGCAACGTCATACAGGGTGACACTGAAGCTTTCTTT

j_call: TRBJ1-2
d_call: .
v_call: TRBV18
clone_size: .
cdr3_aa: CASSTDRNYGYTF
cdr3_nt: TGTGCCAGCTCAACGGACAGAAACTATGGCTACACCTTC

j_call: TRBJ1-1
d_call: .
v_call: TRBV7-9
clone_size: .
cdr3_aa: CASSLLGGTFAAEAFF
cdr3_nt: TGTGCCAGCAGCCTCCTCGGAGGAACTTTCGCGGCTGAAGCTTTCTTT

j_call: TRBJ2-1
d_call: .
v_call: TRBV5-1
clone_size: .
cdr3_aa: CASSLVDTRSSYNEQFF
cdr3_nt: TGCGCCAGCAGCTTGGTGGACACGAGAAGCTCCTACAATGAGCAGTTCTTC

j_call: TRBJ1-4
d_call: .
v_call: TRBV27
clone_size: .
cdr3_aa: CASRKQGHEKLFF
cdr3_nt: TGTGCCAGCAGGAAACAGGGCCATGAAAAACTGTTTTTT

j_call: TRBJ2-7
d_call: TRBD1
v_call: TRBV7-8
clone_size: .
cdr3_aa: CASSLVGTGATYEQYF
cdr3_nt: TGTGCCAGCAGCTTAGTGGGGACAGGGGCGACCTACGAGCAGTACTTC

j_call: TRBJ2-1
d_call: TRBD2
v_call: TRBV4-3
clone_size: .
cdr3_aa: CASSQDRGLAGGHEQFF
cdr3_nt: TGCGCCAGCAGCCAAGATAGGGGACTAGCGGGAGGCCATGAGCAGTTCTTC

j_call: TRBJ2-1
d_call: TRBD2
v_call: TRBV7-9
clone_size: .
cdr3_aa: CASSPPGPGGIYNEQFF
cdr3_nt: TGTGCCAGCAGCCCCCCCGGCCCGGGGGGTATTTACAATGAGCAGTTCTTC